These 5 T cell receptor beta chains share one sample of origin, sequenced in a study of cytomegalovirus exposure and HLA in healthy donors. Vbeta (60) and Jbeta (13) primers were used in the PCR. Generated by immunoSEQ multiplex PCR, the TCRdb table keeps only in-frame clones and is missing some. The sample comprises 200,000 to 250,000 clones, more than 70% of which are singletons, and roughly 1.3% rests with the top ten. Material for sequencing was PBMCs. The receptors shown here come from a human donor in good health.

This clone was observed a single time. The CDR3 loop is CASSLGDRRGDQPQHF. The CDR3 DNA reads TGCGCCAGCAGCTTGGGGGACAGGCGAGGAGATCAGCCCCAGCATTTT. This chain joins TRBV5-1 and TRBJ1-5; 8 bases are shared with TRBD1. Germline V gene lookup returns CDR1 SGHRS and CDR2 YFSETQ. The CDR3 sequence is 16 residues long. Losses at the gene ends were 0 bases for V and 5 bases for J; bases not matched to a gene: 7.

The rearrangement links TRBV27 to TRBJ2-7, with D perhaps TRBD2 (6 bases). The CDR3 sequence is 16 residues long. The V and J ends lost 3 bases and 0 bases respectively, with 15 bases between them. Germline CDR1 MNHEY, CDR2 SMNVEV (reference sequence). CDR3 sequence: CASSFSGGGSSYEQYF. For the CDR3, the DNA is TGTGCCAGCAGTTTTAGCGGTGGTGGTTCCTCCTACGAGCAGTACTTC.

This clone was seen only a few times. The chain employs TRBV28 and TRBJ2-5; 12 bases are shared with TRBD1. The CDR3 has 16 amino acids. With 6 bases clipped from V and 7 bases from J, the junction kept 12 bases outside the gene matches. Germline lookup yields CDR1 MDHEN and CDR2 SYDVKM. CDR3 loop: CASSLPGQGAQGTQYF. The CDR3 DNA sequence: TGTGCCAGCAGCCTACCGGGACAGGGGGCGCAGGGGACCCAGTACTTC.

The J gene is TRBJ1-2, the V gene TRBV9, with a weak D call TRBD1 (6 bases). The CDR3 has 16 amino acids. Germline V gives CDR1 SGDLS, CDR2 YYNGEE. Trimming took 2 bases from V and 7 from J, leaving 21 bases between them. CDR3 sequence: CASSVSPSQGVGGYTF. In DNA form, the CDR3 reads TGTGCCAGCAGCGTCTCCCCCTCACAGGGCGTGGGTGGCTACACCTTC.

The chain combines TRBV28 with TRBJ2-5; D may be TRBD2 (5 bases). The germline V gene encodes CDR1 MDHEN and CDR2 SYDVKM. Trimming shortened V by 2 bases and J by 2 bases, and 9 bases separated the two germline ends. The length of the CDR3 is 14 residues. CDR3 in DNA: TGTGCCAGCAGTTTAGGATCGGGGCAAGAGACCCAGTACTTC. It codes for CASSLGSGQETQYF.